This passage covers 11 T cell receptor beta chains from one sample sequenced in a study of regulatory T cells in long-lasting Graves disease. The TCR beta library used iRepertoire HTBI primers with Arm-PCR amplification of CDR3. TCRdb re-called the multiplex PCR reads with MiXCR, one entry per CDR3 protein. The repertoire holds over 400,000 distinct CDR3 sequences, with 12% to 15% as singletons. Indicated time point: newly diagnosed GD, antithyroid drugs for less than 3 months. RNA from PBMCs was the source of the TCR library. The same specimen was also included in a second study, on T cells in Graves' hyperthyroidism and ophthalmopathy.

Specimen: peripheral blood mononuclear cells (PBMCs), collected at new diagnosis, from a patient treated with antithyroid drugs. The source of these receptors is a woman between 45 and 65 years old with Graves disease.

In its sample, this clonotype was seen a few times. The CDR3 reads CASSFISAGVQETQYF. The CDR3 coding sequence is TGTGCCAGCAGCTTTATCTCAGCGGGGGTACAAGAGACCCAGTACTTC. This chain uses TRBV5-6 with TRBJ2-5, with 8 positions matching TRBD2. The length of the CDR3 is 16 residues. With 2 bases clipped from V and 2 bases from J, the junction kept 8 bases outside the gene matches. Germline CDR1 SGHDT, CDR2 YYEEEE.

Only a few counts were recorded for this clonotype. This chain joins TRBV20-1 and TRBJ1-6; D unresolved. The CDR3 spans 15 residues. V lost 1 base and J lost 0, with 7 bases in between. Germline V gene lookup returns CDR1 DFQATT and CDR2 SNEGSKA (reference sequence). CDR3 coding DNA: TGCAGTGCTAGAGTAGTGAGCTCCTATAATTCACCCCTCCACTTT. As protein: CSARVVSSYNSPLHF.

As concerns this clonotype: This may arise from a read error, as a much more abundant clone is one base away. The V call is TRBV18, the J call TRBJ2-3; 9 nucleotides align to TRBD2. The tail of the sequence fits TRBJ2-1 better, so the J call may be wrong. Germline values: CDR1 KGHSH, CDR2 LQKENI. This CDR3 has 18 amino acids. CDR3 bases: TGTGCCAGCTCACCTAGCGGGAGTCCCCGAAACTTTTACAATGGGCAGTTCTTC. This encodes CASSPSGSPRNFYNGQFF.

This clonotype came up a few times. The genes are TRBV5-1 and TRBJ1-1; D not certain. Germline assignment: CDR1 SGHRS and CDR2 YFSETQ. Trimming removed 0 bases from V and 2 bases from J, with 14 bases in between. The CDR3 contains 16 residues. In DNA, the CDR3 is TGCGCCAGCAGCTTGGCATGGACTCAACCTAACACTGAAGCTTTCTTT. Its protein product is CASSLAWTQPNTEAFF.

Ten or more counts support this clonotype. The chain has TRBV2 and TRBJ2-7, with 12 bases matching TRBD2. Germline V gene lookup returns CDR1 SNHLY and CDR2 FYNNEI. This CDR3 has 13 amino acids. V lost 6 bases and J lost 9; bases outside the gene matches: 6. The CDR3 reads CASRRLAGVGQYF. CDR3 coding DNA: TGTGCCAGCAGACGACTAGCGGGAGTAGGGCAGTACTTC.

This clonotype was detected many times. The V and J genes are TRBV2 and TRBJ1-5; D unresolved. The CDR3 length is 14 residues. V gave up 8 bases and J gave up 4 bases, with 15 bases separating them. Per the germline V gene, CDR1 is SNHLY and CDR2 is FYNNEI. CDR3 region: CASDQALRNQPQHF. The CDR3 coding sequence is TGTGCCAGCGATCAAGCCCTGAGGAATCAGCCCCAGCATTTT.

As to this clonotype: The germline gene is not matched at one end of the junction; a read error may be the cause. This chain connects TRBV5-1 to TRBJ2-3; a weak D match, TRBD2 (6 bases). Germline V gives CDR1 SGHRS, CDR2 YFSETQ. The CDR3 is 14 amino acids. CDR3: CASRQEGWADTQRF. CDR3 nucleotide sequence: TGCGCCAGCAGACAGGAGGGTTGGGCAGATACGCAGCGTTTT.

This clonotype was counted only a few times. The gene calls are TRBV4-1 and TRBJ1-1, with a weak D call TRBD1 (6 bases). The germline V and J ends were trimmed by 2 bases and 0 bases, with 16 bases remaining between them. Germline assignment: CDR1 MGHRA and CDR2 YSYEKL. The CDR3 runs 17 residues. This chain's CDR3 is CASSQRSLGTLNTEAFF. CDR3 nucleotides: TGCGCCAGCAGCCAAAGATCCCTTGGGACATTGAACACTGAAGCTTTCTTT.

This chain connects TRBV7-9 to TRBJ2-7; D ambiguous. CDR1 and CDR2 from the germline V gene are SEHNR and FQNEAQ (reference sequence). The CDR3 is 12 amino acids. V was clipped by 5 bases and J by 7 bases, with 12 bases between them. This CDR3 is CASSLGGLEQYF. In DNA, the CDR3 is TGTGCCAGCAGCCTCGGTGGGTTAGAGCAGTACTTC.

J is TRBJ2-3 and V is TRBV6-5; 10 nucleotides align to TRBD2. Germline lookup yields CDR1 MNHEY and CDR2 SVGAGI. The V segment lost 2 bases and the J segment 3 bases; nucleotides outside the gene matches: 5. The CDR3 loop spans 16 amino acids. Here the CDR3 reads CASSYAGSGRTDTQYF. For the CDR3, the DNA is TGTGCCAGCAGTTACGCTGGTAGCGGGAGGACAGATACGCAGTATTTT.

The chain has TRBV27 and TRBJ2-3; TRBD1 might be the D (5 bases). The V gene's germline CDR1 is MNHEY and CDR2 SMNVEV (reference sequence). This CDR3 contains 13 residues. The V end was cut by 5 bases, the J end by 8 bases, with 14 bases between. Here the CDR3 reads CASSGTGTGTQYF. DNA for the CDR3: TGTGCCAGCAGTGGCACAGGTACGGGTACGCAGTATTTT.